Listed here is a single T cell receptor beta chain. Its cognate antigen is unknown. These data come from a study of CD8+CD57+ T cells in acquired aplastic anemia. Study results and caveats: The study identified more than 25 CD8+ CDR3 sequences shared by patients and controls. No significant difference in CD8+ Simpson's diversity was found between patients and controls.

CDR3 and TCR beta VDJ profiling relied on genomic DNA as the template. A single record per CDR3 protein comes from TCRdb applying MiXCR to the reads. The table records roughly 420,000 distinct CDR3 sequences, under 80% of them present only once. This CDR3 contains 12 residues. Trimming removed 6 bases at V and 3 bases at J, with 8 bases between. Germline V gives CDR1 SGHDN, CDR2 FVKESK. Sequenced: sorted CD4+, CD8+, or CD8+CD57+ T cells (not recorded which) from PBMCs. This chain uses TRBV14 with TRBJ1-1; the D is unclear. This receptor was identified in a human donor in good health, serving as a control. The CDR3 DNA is TGTGCCAGCAGTATTGAGTACACTGAAGCTTTCTTT. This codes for CASSIEYTEAFF.